One and the same sample provided the 21 T cell receptor beta chains below, sequenced in a study of blood T cell repertoires in COVID-19. Assay used: immunoSEQ multiplex PCR; TCRdb lists only in-frame clones, some missing. This table has around 480,000 clones, around 87% appearing once. The sequenced sample was PBMCs or T cells enriched from blood (not recorded which). These receptor sequences come from a young woman who had recovered from COVID-19.

In regard to this clone: The junction departs from germline at one end; a sequencing error may be responsible. The chain is built from TRBV5-4 and TRBJ2-7; 8 bases map to TRBD2. Germline CDR1 is SGHNT and CDR2 is YYREEE (reference sequence). This CDR3 comprises 13 residues. The CDR3 here is CASSLEPAGVLCF. The CDR3 region has the DNA TGTGCCAGCAGCTTGGAGCCAGCGGGGGTCCTTTGCTTC.

The CDR3 nucleotides read TGTGCCAGCAGCCCCCGGGGACAGGGTTCAGATGGCTACACCTTC. The encoded protein is CASSPRGQGSDGYTF. This chain connects TRBV4-2 to TRBJ1-2; 9 bases fit TRBD1. Germline CDR1 reads LGHNA; CDR2 reads YNFKEQ. After removal of 4 bases from V and 6 bases from J, the junction contained 9 bases not matched to a gene. The CDR3 is 15 amino acids.

The chain couples TRBV5-8 to TRBJ1-5; D may be TRBD1 (6 bases). V was pared by 0 bases and J by 0 bases, with 22 bases between. CDR3 size: 20 residues. Germline V gene sequence: CDR1 SGHTS, CDR2 YDEGEE. The CDR3 sequence: CASSLGQGRLSGYSNQPQHF. In DNA, the CDR3 is TGTGCCAGCAGCTTGGGTCAGGGGCGGCTTTCGGGATATAGCAATCAGCCCCAGCATTTT.

This clone has a handful of counts. The J gene is TRBJ1-1, the V gene TRBV2; D remains unclear. CDR3 length equals 11 residues. Germline V CDR1 and CDR2: SNHLY, FYNNEI. The V gene lost 6 bases and the J gene lost 6 bases, with 8 bases spanning the gap. The CDR3 bases are TGTGCCAGCAGGGAGTTCCCTGAAGCTTTCTTT. Translated: CASREFPEAFF.

The chain joins TRBV29-1 to TRBJ2-6; D is unresolved. The V end lost 8 bases, the J end lost 2 bases, and 10 bases lay between the germline ends. The CDR3 totals 13 residues. CDR1 is SQVTM, CDR2 ANQGSEA, per germline. Here the CDR3 reads CSIAAAGANVLTF. CDR3 in DNA: TGCAGCATCGCGGCGGCTGGGGCCAACGTCCTGACTTTC.

The chain has TRBV11-2 and TRBJ2-5, with TRBD1 identical over 7 bases. The CDR3 totals 15 residues. Germline lookup yields CDR1 SGHAT and CDR2 FQNNGV. J was trimmed by 2 bases and V by 5 bases; bases with no gene match: 8. CDR3 coding DNA: TGTGCCAGCAGCCTCTACCCGGACAGGCAAGAGACCCAGTACTTC. Its protein product is CASSLYPDRQETQYF.

The chain has TRBV5-1 and TRBJ1-2; possible D gene TRBD1, 6 bases. Germline CDR1 is SGHRS and CDR2 is YFSETQ. Trimming left V 0 bases short and J 3 bases short, with 15 bases between. The CDR3 covers 16 residues. The CDR3 is CASSLGPQDSYYGYTF. The CDR3 nucleotides are TGCGCCAGCAGCTTGGGCCCGCAGGACAGCTACTATGGCTACACCTTC. The variable domain in full, completed from reference TRBV5-1 and TRBJ1-2, reads KAGVTQTPRYLIKTRGQQVTLSCSPISGHRSVSWYQQTPGQGLQFLFEYFSETQRNKGNFPGRFSGRQFSNSRSEMNVSTLELGDSALYLCASSLGPQDSYYGYTFGSGTRLTVV.

The J gene is TRBJ2-1, the V gene TRBV5-6; TRBD1 agrees at 7 bases. From germline, CDR1 is SGHDT and CDR2 YYEEEE. The CDR3 totals 14 residues. V gave up 6 bases and J gave up 9 bases; unmatched junction bases: 12. CDR3 bases: TGTGCCAGCACCTCCGGGACAGAAATGGGTGAGCAGTTCTTC. Translated, it gives CASTSGTEMGEQFF.

This chain's CDR3 is CAGESGCRGAFF. In nucleotides, the CDR3 is TGTGCCGGAGAGTCAGGGTGTAGGGGAGCTTTCTTT. The chain combines TRBV19 with TRBJ1-1, with D perhaps TRBD1 (5 bases). Looked up from germline, CDR1 is LNHDA and CDR2 is SQIVND (reference sequence). This CDR3 is built from 12 residues. V lost 11 bases and J lost 10, with 20 bases in between.

This clone was observed a single time. This chain links TRBV5-1 with TRBJ1-2; weak D call: TRBD1 (5 bases). This CDR3 has 14 amino acids. Germline V CDR1 and CDR2: SGHRS, YFSETQ. V lost 2 bases, J lost 2 bases, and 10 bases lay in between. The CDR3 reads CASSFQGSNYGYTF. CDR3 coding DNA: TGCGCCAGCAGCTTTCAGGGCTCAAACTATGGCTACACCTTC. The whole variable domain, filled in from reference TRBV5-1 and TRBJ1-2, reads KAGVTQTPRYLIKTRGQQVTLSCSPISGHRSVSWYQQTPGQGLQFLFEYFSETQRNKGNFPGRFSGRQFSNSRSEMNVSTLELGDSALYLCASSFQGSNYGYTFGSGTRLTVV.

The V call is TRBV10-2, the J call TRBJ2-4; TRBD2 matches at 8 bases. The CDR3 is 14 residues long. The V segment lost 5 bases and the J segment 8 bases; nucleotides outside the gene matches: 8. Germline-derived CDR1 and CDR2 are WSHSY and SAAADI. The CDR3 DNA reads TGCGCCAGCAGTTCTACGGGGGGGGCAGACATTCAGTACTTC. The encoded protein is CASSSTGGADIQYF.

This clone has just one count. The chain is built from TRBV28 and TRBJ2-3; TRBD2 matches at 16 bases. The J segment lost 6 bases and the V segment lost 4 bases, leaving 10 bases of the junction unmatched. CDR3 size: 18 residues. From germline, CDR1 is MDHEN and CDR2 SYDVKM. The CDR3 protein is CASSSPGLAGGSFDTQYF. CDR3 DNA sequence: TGTGCCAGCAGTTCGCCGGGACTAGCGGGGGGGTCTTTTGATACGCAGTATTTT. Full variable domain (rest looked up from reference TRBV28 and TRBJ2-3): DVKVTQSSRYLVKRTGEKVFLECVQDMDHENMFWYRQDPGLGLRLIYFSYDVKMKEKGDIPEGYSVSREKKERFSLILESASTNQTSMYLCASSSPGLAGGSFDTQYFGPGTRLTVL.

The rearrangement uses TRBV5-5 and TRBJ1-2; D is ambiguous. The CDR3 is 16 residues long. Germline CDR1 reads SGHKS; CDR2 reads YYEKEE (reference sequence). Trimming took 0 bases from V and 1 from J, leaving 13 bases between them. The CDR3 nucleotides read TGTGCCAGCAGCTTGGAGTGGAGAGTGTTTAACTATGGCTACACCTTC. It codes for CASSLEWRVFNYGYTF.

The V gene is TRBV6-4, the J gene TRBJ1-2; TRBD1 agrees at 8 bases. Trimming at V came to 7 bases and at J to 3 bases, leaving 10 bases not matched to a gene. Germline assignment: CDR1 MRHNA and CDR2 SNTAGT. This CDR3 region has 15 residues. CDR3 in DNA: TGTGCCAGCACCTCGTCGTCAGGGGGCGACTATGGCTACACCTTC. Protein sequence: CASTSSSGGDYGYTF.

The chain recombines TRBV5-1 with TRBJ2-5; D perhaps matches TRBD2 (5 bases). The CDR3 contains 13 residues. Germline V gene sequence: CDR1 SGHRS, CDR2 YFSETQ. Trimming removed 2 bases from V and 7 bases from J, with 12 bases in between. CDR3 nucleotide sequence: TGCGCCAGCAGCTTCGAGGGCTCAGGGACCCAGTACTTC. Translating it yields CASSFEGSGTQYF. The full variable domain, completed using reference TRBV5-1 and TRBJ2-5, is KAGVTQTPRYLIKTRGQQVTLSCSPISGHRSVSWYQQTPGQGLQFLFEYFSETQRNKGNFPGRFSGRQFSNSRSEMNVSTLELGDSALYLCASSFEGSGTQYFGPGTRLLVL.

CDR3 in amino acids: CASSAPVSTGELFF. CDR3 bases: TGTGCCAGCAGCGCTCCGGTCTCGACCGGGGAGCTGTTTTTT. This sequence joins TRBV9 and TRBJ2-2, with D unresolved. The CDR3 consists of 14 residues. Trimming took off 3 bases at V and 5 bases at J, with 11 bases between the two ends. CDR1 and CDR2 (germline): SGDLS, YYNGEE.

This clone appeared a few times. The chain is built from TRBV28 and TRBJ1-5; D gene uncertain. V dropped 5 bases and J dropped 2 bases, with 13 bases sitting between them. Germline V gene lookup returns CDR1 MDHEN and CDR2 SYDVKM. The CDR3 loop spans 15 amino acids. CDR3 loop: CASSTGESRNQPQHF. The CDR3, as DNA: TGTGCCAGCAGTACCGGTGAGTCGCGCAATCAGCCCCAGCATTTT.

The CDR3 bases are TGTGCCAGCAGCTTGTGGGGACAACTCGAAAAACTGTTTTTT. Encoded protein: CASSLWGQLEKLFF. V is TRBV5-4 and J is TRBJ1-4, with D possibly TRBD1 on 6 matching bases. The length of the CDR3 is 14 residues. CDR1 and CDR2 from the germline V gene are SGHNT and YYREEE (reference sequence). V lost 1 base, J lost 8 bases, and 12 bases lay in between.

This rearrangement joins TRBV12-5 to TRBJ2-2; TRBD2 aligns across 13 bases. Germline trimming cut 4 bases from V and 3 bases from J; bases unmatched to any gene: 8. The germline V gene has CDR1 LGHNT and CDR2 FRNRAP. The CDR3 has 18 residues. For the CDR3, the DNA is TGTGCTAGTGGTTCCTCAAGGACTAGCGGGGGTTACACCGGGGAGCTGTTTTTT. Protein: CASGSSRTSGGYTGELFF.

In DNA form, the CDR3 reads TGTGCCAGCTCACCAACTTCAGGCAGCTACAATCAGCCCCAGCATTTT. It yields the protein CASSPTSGSYNQPQHF. This chain links TRBV18 with TRBJ1-5, with unresolved D. The V end lost 2 bases, the J end lost 3 bases, and 14 bases lay between the germline ends. This CDR3 spans 16 amino acids. Germline loops: CDR1 KGHSH, CDR2 LQKENI.

The chain combines TRBV11-2 with TRBJ1-2; 8 nucleotides line up with TRBD1. V shed 4 bases, J shed 8 bases, and the junction held 9 bases outside the gene matches. This CDR3 has 14 amino acids. Germline CDR1 reads SGHAT; CDR2 reads FQNNGV. CDR3 sequence (DNA): TGTGCCAGCAGCTCCCCTCCGGACAGGGAGGGCTACACCTTC. It translates to CASSSPPDREGYTF.